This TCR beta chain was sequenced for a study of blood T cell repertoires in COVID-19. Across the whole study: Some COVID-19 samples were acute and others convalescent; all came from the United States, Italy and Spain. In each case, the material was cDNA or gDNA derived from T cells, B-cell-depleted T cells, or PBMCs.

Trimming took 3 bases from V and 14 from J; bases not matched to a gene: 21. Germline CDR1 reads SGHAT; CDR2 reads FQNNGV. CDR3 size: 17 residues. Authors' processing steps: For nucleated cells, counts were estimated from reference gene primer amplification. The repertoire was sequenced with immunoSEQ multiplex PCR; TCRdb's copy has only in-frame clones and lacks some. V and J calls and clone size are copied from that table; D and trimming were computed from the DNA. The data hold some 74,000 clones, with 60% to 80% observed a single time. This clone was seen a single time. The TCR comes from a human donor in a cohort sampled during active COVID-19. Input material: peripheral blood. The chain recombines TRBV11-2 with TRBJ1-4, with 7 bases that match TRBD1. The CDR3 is CASSLAGGRGRGVRLFF. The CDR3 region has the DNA TGTGCCAGCAGCTTGGCAGGGGGTCGGGGGCGCGGGGTGAGGCTGTTTTTT. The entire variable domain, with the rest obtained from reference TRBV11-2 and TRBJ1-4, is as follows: EAGVAQSPRYKIIEKRQSVAFWCNPISGHATLYWYQQILGQGPKLLIQFQNNGVVDDSQLPKDRFSAERLKGVDSTLKIQPAKLEDSAVYLCASSLAGGRGRGVRLFFGSGTQLSVL.